The rows below give T cell receptor beta chains drawn from one sample of a study of T cells after yellow fever vaccination. TCRdb independently ran MiXCR on the 5' RACE reads; one entry per CDR3 protein. The data contain about 63,000 distinct CDR3 sequences, 7.4% of them singletons. Sequences were derived from CD8+ T cells sorted from PBMCs, sampled 15 days after the yellow fever booster vaccination. The origin of the receptors is a man aged 25 to 45 who received the YFV17D yellow fever vaccine. Each CDR3 is given with its conserved first and last residue. A D gene is named only where the DNA matches it firmly. Expanded clones get a size class; other rows say once, few or many, or leave the size out.

J | size | D | V | CDR3 | DNA
TRBJ1-4 | few | TRBD1 | TRBV5-5 | CASRTGGDEKLFF | TGTGCCAGCAGGACAGGGGGGGATGAAAAACTGTTTTTT
TRBJ2-7 | many | TRBD1 | TRBV10-3 | CAISEGDSYEQYF | TGTGCCATCAGTGAAGGGGACAGCTACGAGCAGTACTTC
TRBJ2-7 | many | . | TRBV7-2 | CASSPEAGTIYEQYF | TGTGCCAGCAGCCCGGAAGCAGGAACTATATACGAGCAGTACTTC
TRBJ2-1 | many | . | TRBV24-1 | CATSDPRHGNEQFF | TGTGCCACCAGTGACCCCCGACACGGGAACGAGCAGTTCTTC
TRBJ2-7 | many | . | TRBV12-3/TRBV12-4 | CASSFRGNGYEQYF | TGTGCCAGCAGTTTTAGGGGGAATGGCTACGAGCAGTACTTC
TRBJ2-1 | many | TRBD2 | TRBV27 | CASSLGLAVYNEQFF | TGTGCCAGCAGTTTGGGACTAGCCGTATACAATGAGCAGTTCTTC
TRBJ2-7 | medium-sized | TRBD2 | TRBV29-1 | CSVAPGTRGYEQYF | TGCAGCGTGGCCCCCGGGACTAGGGGCTACGAGCAGTACTTC
TRBJ2-3 | many | . | TRBV3-1 | CASSWVMSRDTQYF | TGTGCCAGCAGCTGGGTGATGTCGCGAGATACGCAGTATTTT
TRBJ2-7 | . | TRBD2 | TRBV6-5 | CATTGTSGTRGLYEQYF | TGTGCCACTACCGGGACTAGCGGGACTAGGGGCCTCTACGAGCAGTACTTC
TRBJ2-2 | many | TRBD2 | TRBV11-2 | CASTNVDGREGKTGELFF | TGTGCCAGCACCAATGTAGACGGGAGGGAAGGAAAGACCGGGGAGCTGTTTTTT
TRBJ1-3 | few | . | TRBV7-9 | CASSALGYYSGNTIYF | TGTGCCAGCAGCGCCCTAGGTTATTACTCTGGAAACACCATATATTTT
TRBJ2-2 | many | . | TRBV4-3 | CASSQEGNTGELFF | TGCGCCAGCAGCCAAGAGGGGAACACCGGGGAGCTGTTTTTT
TRBJ2-7 | many | TRBD1 | TRBV7-9 | CASSAMTGGRYEQYF | TGTGCCAGCAGCGCAATGACAGGGGGAAGGTACGAGCAGTACTTC
TRBJ2-5 | many | . | TRBV19 | CASNDGDQETQYF | TGTGCCAGTAATGACGGGGACCAAGAGACCCAGTACTTC
TRBJ2-7 | . | . | TRBV7-9 | CASSQTQAPYEQYF | TGTGCCAGCAGCCAAACACAGGCCCCCTACGAGCAGTACTTC
TRBJ1-1 | . | . | TRBV30 | CAWILGAAEAFF | TGTGCCTGGATTCTGGGGGCCGCTGAAGCTTTCTTT
TRBJ2-1 | many | TRBD2 | TRBV12-3/TRBV12-4 | CASSSTSGAGNEQFF | TGTGCCAGCAGCTCTACTAGCGGGGCCGGGAATGAGCAGTTCTTC
TRBJ2-1 | many | . | TRBV11-2 | CASSPTRQNEQFF | TGTGCCAGCAGCCCAACCCGCCAAAATGAGCAGTTCTTC
TRBJ2-7 | many | . | TRBV5-1 | CASSLAWESGEQYF | TGCGCCAGCAGCTTGGCCTGGGAATCTGGGGAGCAGTACTTC
TRBJ2-7 | many | . | TRBV27 | CASSFSRTGIEQYF | TGTGCCAGCAGTTTTTCCCGGACGGGGATCGAGCAGTACTTC
TRBJ2-7 | many | . | TRBV11-2 | CASSSGLSSLGRQYF | TGTGCCAGCAGCTCAGGTTTGTCTTCCCTCGGTCGGCAGTACTTC
TRBJ1-1 | few | . | TRBV20-1 | CSAPGRAGSTEAFF | TGCAGTGCACCGGGACGGGCGGGTAGCACTGAAGCTTTCTTT
TRBJ2-3 | many | TRBD2 | TRBV20-1 | CSAAAGYTDTQYF | TGCAGTGCAGCAGCGGGATACACAGATACGCAGTATTTT
TRBJ1-1 | . | . | TRBV13 | CASSLAGAYSGTEAFF | TGTGCCAGCAGCTTAGCAGGGGCCTACTCGGGCACTGAAGCTTTCTTT
TRBJ2-2 | many | . | TRBV6-1 | CASRRHAGGELFF | TGTGCCAGCAGGCGCCACGCCGGCGGGGAGCTGTTTTTT
TRBJ1-5 | many | . | TRBV9 | CASSVSKGQYNQPQHF | TGTGCCAGCAGCGTCTCTAAGGGGCAGTACAATCAGCCCCAGCATTTT
TRBJ2-7 | many | TRBD2 | TRBV27 | CASRVAGGPYEQYF | TGTGCCAGCAGGGTAGCGGGAGGCCCCTACGAGCAGTACTTC
TRBJ2-3 | many | TRBD2 | TRBV7-9 | CASSPTEATPGTSGRPDTQYF | TGTGCCAGCAGTCCAACCGAGGCGACCCCAGGGACTAGCGGGAGACCAGATACGCAGTATTTT
TRBJ1-2 | many | . | TRBV9 | CASSGSGWGLGYTF | TGTGCCAGCAGCGGTTCGGGGTGGGGCCTCGGCTACACCTTC
TRBJ2-7 | many | TRBD1 | TRBV5-5 | CASSHPSQGTTAYEQYF | TGTGCCAGCAGCCATCCCTCACAGGGGACGACAGCCTACGAGCAGTACTTC
TRBJ2-7 | many | . | TRBV10-3 | CAIRVDSFYEQYF | TGTGCCATCAGGGTGGACAGTTTCTACGAGCAGTACTTC
TRBJ2-3 | many | . | TRBV7-6 | CASSPRGRTVTDTQYF | TGTGCCAGCAGCCCCAGAGGACGGACTGTTACAGATACGCAGTATTTT
TRBJ2-1 | many | . | TRBV27 | CASSWEEGNEQFF | TGTGCCAGCAGTTGGGAGGAGGGGAATGAGCAGTTCTTC
TRBJ2-7 | many | . | TRBV3-1 | CASSQGAPNFLFEQYF | TGTGCCAGCAGCCAAGGCGCGCCTAACTTCTTATTCGAGCAGTACTTC
TRBJ2-1 | many | . | TRBV7-3 | CASSLERVYDEQFF | TGTGCCAGCAGCTTAGAGCGGGTATACGATGAGCAGTTCTTC
TRBJ2-5 | many | . | TRBV27 | CASSLSATEAQYF | TGTGCCAGCAGTTTATCGGCTACCGAGGCTCAGTACTTC
TRBJ2-3 | many | . | TRBV12-3/TRBV12-4 | CASRANGDTQYF | TGTGCCAGCAGAGCCAACGGAGATACGCAGTATTTT
TRBJ2-2 | many | TRBD1 | TRBV28 | CASHNAPSDRPGELFF | TGTGCCAGCCACAATGCCCCGTCGGACAGGCCCGGGGAGCTGTTTTTT
TRBJ2-1 | many | TRBD2 | TRBV14 | CASSQDLGGLAYNEQFF | TGTGCCAGCAGCCAAGATCTGGGTGGACTAGCCTACAATGAGCAGTTCTTC
TRBJ1-4 | many | TRBD1 | TRBV20-1 | CSAISLGTDEKLFF | TGCAGTGCTATCTCGCTCGGGACAGATGAAAAACTGTTTTTT
TRBJ2-3 | many | . | TRBV27 | CASSIPGHITDTQYF | TGTGCCAGCAGTATACCGGGACACATTACAGATACGCAGTATTTT
TRBJ2-1 | many | TRBD2 | TRBV9 | CASSGTSGSSYNEQFF | TGTGCCAGCAGCGGGACTAGCGGGAGCTCCTACAATGAGCAGTTCTTC
TRBJ2-1 | many | . | TRBV7-8 | CASSPGPWTTDSSYNEQFF | TGTGCCAGCAGCCCCGGACCCTGGACAACCGACAGCTCCTACAATGAGCAGTTCTTC
TRBJ2-1 | many | TRBD2 | TRBV28 | CASSSGTSLHNEQFF | TGTGCCAGCAGCAGCGGGACTAGCCTTCACAATGAGCAGTTCTTC
TRBJ2-7 | many | . | TRBV20-1 | CSARDWRDSSYEQYF | TGCAGTGCTAGAGATTGGCGGGATAGCTCCTACGAGCAGTACTTC
TRBJ2-7 | many | TRBD1 | TRBV29-1 | CSIGTGVYEQYF | TGCAGCATCGGGACAGGGGTATACGAGCAGTACTTC
TRBJ2-4 | many | TRBD2 | TRBV19 | CASSIRAGENIQYF | TGTGCCAGTAGTATAAGAGCGGGAGAGAACATTCAGTACTTC
TRBJ1-2 | many | . | TRBV6-5 | CASSYSDREGRGYTF | TGTGCCAGCAGTTACTCGGACAGAGAAGGCCGTGGCTACACCTTC
TRBJ1-1 | many | TRBD1 | TRBV25-1 | CASSPQGADTEAFF | TGTGCCAGCAGCCCCCAGGGGGCGGACACTGAAGCTTTCTTT
TRBJ2-7 | many | . | TRBV28 | CASSSLTGEQYF | TGTGCCAGCAGTTCTCTTACGGGGGAGCAGTACTTC
TRBJ2-7 | few | TRBD2 | TRBV6-1 | CASIGLAGVSYEQYF | TGTGCCAGCATAGGACTAGCGGGAGTCTCCTACGAGCAGTACTTC
TRBJ2-3 | many | . | TRBV6-1 | CASGLGGAKDSEYF | TGTGCCAGCGGATTAGGGGGGGCAAAAGATTCGGAGTATTTT
TRBJ1-1 | many | . | TRBV4-2 | CASSHPPWGDTEAFF | TGTGCCAGCAGCCACCCCCCGTGGGGGGACACTGAAGCTTTCTTT